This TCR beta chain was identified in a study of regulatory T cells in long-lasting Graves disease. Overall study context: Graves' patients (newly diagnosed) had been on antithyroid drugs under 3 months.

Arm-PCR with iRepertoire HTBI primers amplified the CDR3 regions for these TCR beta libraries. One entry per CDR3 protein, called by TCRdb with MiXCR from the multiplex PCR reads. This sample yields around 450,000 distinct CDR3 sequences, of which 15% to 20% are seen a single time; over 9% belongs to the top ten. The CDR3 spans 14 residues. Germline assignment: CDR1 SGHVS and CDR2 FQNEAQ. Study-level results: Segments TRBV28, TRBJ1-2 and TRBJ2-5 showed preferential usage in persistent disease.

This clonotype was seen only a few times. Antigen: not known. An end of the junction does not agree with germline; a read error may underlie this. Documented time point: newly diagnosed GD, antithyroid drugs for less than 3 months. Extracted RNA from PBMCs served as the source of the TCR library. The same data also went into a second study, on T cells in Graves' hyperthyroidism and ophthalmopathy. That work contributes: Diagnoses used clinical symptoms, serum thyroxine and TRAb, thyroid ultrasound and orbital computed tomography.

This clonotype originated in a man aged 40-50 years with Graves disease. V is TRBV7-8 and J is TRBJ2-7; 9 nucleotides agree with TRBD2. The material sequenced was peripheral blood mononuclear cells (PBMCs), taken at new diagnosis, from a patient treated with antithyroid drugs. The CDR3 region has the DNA TGTGCTAGCAGCTTGCCTAGCGGGGCCTACGAGCGGTACTTC. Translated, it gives CASSLPSGAYERYF.